Below, 10 T cell receptor beta chains from the same sample are listed, as sequenced in a study of shared clonotypes between healthy human individuals. Profiled with immunoSEQ multiplex PCR; TCRdb holds only in-frame clones, not every one. In the table there are about 92,000 clones, around 43% of which are singletons. Source material: PBMCs. These receptors were collected from a woman in her forties in good health. Some clones in this sample may be carry-over from other donors' samples.

The V call is TRBV7-3, the J call TRBJ2-1; TRBD2 aligns across 10 bases. Unmatched junction bases numbered 3, after V lost 0 bases and J lost 4 bases. CDR3 length equals 16 residues. CDR1 and CDR2 from the germline V gene are SGHTA and FQGTGA. CDR3 in amino acids: CASSLTASGSYNEQFF. In DNA, the CDR3 is TGTGCCAGCAGCTTAACCGCTAGCGGGAGTTACAATGAGCAGTTCTTC. Full variable domain (missing parts from reference TRBV7-3 and TRBJ2-1): GAGVSQTPSNKVTEKGKYVELRCDPISGHTALYWYRQSLGQGPEFLIYFQGTGAADDSGLPNDRFFAVRPEGSVSTLKIQRTERGDSAVYLCASSLTASGSYNEQFFGPGTRLTVL.

The V and J genes are TRBV7-2 and TRBJ1-5, with D possibly matching TRBD1 (6 bases). Trimming pared 5 bases from V and 4 bases from J, leaving 9 bases between. In germline, CDR1 is SGHTA, CDR2 FQGNSA. CDR3 size: 13 residues. The CDR3 nucleotides are TGTGCCAGCAGCCGGGACACAAATCAGCCCCAGCATTTT. It translates to CASSRDTNQPQHF.

By sample fraction, this clone is medium-sized. This sequence joins TRBV7-9 and TRBJ2-5, with 9 nucleotides matching TRBD1. V lost 5 bases and J lost 0; bases outside the gene matches: 7. Per germline, CDR1 SEHNR and CDR2 FQNEAQ (reference sequence). This CDR3 spans 16 amino acids. CDR3 nucleotide sequence: TGTGCCAGCAGCCTCCGGGACAGGGCTTACCAAGAGACCCAGTACTTC. Translation: CASSLRDRAYQETQYF.

This clone was seen only once. The chain is built from TRBV28 and TRBJ1-2, with D perhaps matching TRBD1 (6 bases). With 10 bases removed from V and 5 bases from J, the gap between germline ends came to 14 bases. Germline V gives CDR1 MDHEN, CDR2 SYDVKM. The CDR3 runs to 12 residues. The CDR3 sequence is CATLDSSYGYTF. Written as DNA, the CDR3 is TGTGCCACCCTGGACAGTTCGTATGGCTACACCTTC.

The gene calls are TRBV5-1 and TRBJ2-6; TRBD1 agrees at 7 bases. The germline gives CDR1 SGHRS, CDR2 YFSETQ. This CDR3 has 17 residues. Germline trimming cut 0 bases from V and 4 bases from J; bases unmatched to any gene: 7. CDR3 in amino acids: CASSLGTTGAGANVLTF. The CDR3 DNA reads TGCGCCAGCAGCTTGGGGACCACAGGGGCGGGGGCCAACGTCCTGACTTTC.

This chain uses TRBV5-4 with TRBJ2-7; the D gene is possibly TRBD2 (5 bases). Between the trimmed V and J ends, which lost 2 bases and 0 bases, there was a span of 12 bases. CDR1 and CDR2 (germline): SGHNT, YYREEE (reference sequence). The CDR3 is 15 residues long. CDR3 DNA: TGTGCCAGCAGCTTAGGAGCGGAGACCTCCTACGAGCAGTACTTC. It is translated as CASSLGAETSYEQYF.

This clone was seen once. This rearrangement joins TRBV13 to TRBJ2-5; D is tentatively TRBD1 or TRBD2 (5 bases each). The end of the DNA aligns better with TRBJ2-7, so the J call may be wrong. CDR1 PRHDT and CDR2 FYEKMQ come from the germline V gene (reference sequence). The CDR3 runs 17 residues. In DNA, the CDR3 is TGTGCCAGCAGCTTAAGGGTAGGGGCAGGGAGTCGCATCGAGCAGTACTTC. It yields the protein CASSLRVGAGSRIEQYF.

The chain recombines TRBV7-8 with TRBJ2-1; 14 nucleotides match TRBD2. The J segment lost 15 bases and the V segment lost 0 bases, leaving 7 bases of the junction unmatched. This CDR3 spans 15 amino acids. Germline CDR1 reads SGHVS; CDR2 reads FQNEAQ. CDR3 nucleotide sequence: TGTGCCAGCAGCTTAGCCAGACTAGCGGGAGGGCCGCCGTTCTTC. Translating it yields CASSLARLAGGPPFF.

This clone turned up a few times. The chain carries TRBV30 and TRBJ1-1, with D uncertain. This CDR3 region has 14 residues. Trimming stripped 2 bases from V and 5 bases from J, with 15 bases between. Germline V lookup: CDR1 GTSNPN, CDR2 SVGIG (reference sequence). CDR3 DNA sequence: TGTGCCTGGAGTCTTACGGTGGGGAAGACTGAAGCTTTCTTT. This encodes CAWSLTVGKTEAFF.

V usage is TRBV6-1 and J usage is TRBJ2-7, with 12 bases fitting TRBD2. Germline V gene data show CDR1 as MNHNS and CDR2 as SASEGT. J lost 6 bases, V lost 4 bases, and 7 bases had no gene match. The CDR3 extends over 15 amino acids. CDR3 sequence (DNA): TGTGCCAGCAGTGCCCGACTAGCGGGAGACGGCGAGCAGTACTTC. Protein product: CASSARLAGDGEQYF.